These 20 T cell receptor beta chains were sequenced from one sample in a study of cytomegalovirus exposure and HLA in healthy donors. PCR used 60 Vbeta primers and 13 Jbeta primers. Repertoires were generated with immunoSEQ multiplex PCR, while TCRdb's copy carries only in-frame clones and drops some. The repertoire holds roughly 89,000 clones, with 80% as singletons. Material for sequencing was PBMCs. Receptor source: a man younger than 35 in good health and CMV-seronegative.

The CDR3 DNA reads TGTGCCAGCATCTGTGGGGGACTCCTTAGCGGGGAGCTGTTTTTT. Its translation: CASICGGLLSGELFF. The chain employs TRBV9 and TRBJ2-2, with a weak D call TRBD2 (6 bases). The CDR3 consists of 15 residues. V lost 6 bases and J lost 7, with 19 bases in between. The V gene's germline CDR1 is SGDLS and CDR2 YYNGEE.

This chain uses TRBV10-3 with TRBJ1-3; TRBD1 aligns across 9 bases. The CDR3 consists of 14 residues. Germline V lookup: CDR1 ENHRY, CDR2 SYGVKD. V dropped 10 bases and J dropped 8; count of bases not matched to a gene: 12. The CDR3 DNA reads TGTGCCAGCAATCGGGACAGGGTAGGGGACACCATATATTTT. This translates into CASNRDRVGDTIYF.

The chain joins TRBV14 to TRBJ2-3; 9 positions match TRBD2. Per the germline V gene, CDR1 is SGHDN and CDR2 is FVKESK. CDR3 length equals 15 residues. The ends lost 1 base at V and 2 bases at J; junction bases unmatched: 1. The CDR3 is CASSQASGVTDTQYF. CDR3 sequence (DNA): TGTGCCAGCAGCCAAGCTAGCGGGGTCACAGATACGCAGTATTTT.

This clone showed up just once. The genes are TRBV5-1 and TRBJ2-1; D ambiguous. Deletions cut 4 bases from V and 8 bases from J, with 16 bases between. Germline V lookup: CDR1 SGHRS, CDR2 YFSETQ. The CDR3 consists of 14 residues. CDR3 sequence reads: CASSVGTTIYEQFF. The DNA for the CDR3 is TGCGCCAGCAGCGTGGGCACTACCATCTATGAGCAGTTCTTC.

CDR3 in DNA: TGTGCCAGCAGCCAAACTACGTACCAAGAGACCCAGTACTTC. Protein: CASSQTTYQETQYF. The genes are TRBV9 and TRBJ2-5; D uncertain. This CDR3 has 14 amino acids. The V end was cut by 4 bases, the J end by 0 bases, with 10 bases between. CDR1 and CDR2 (germline): SGDLS, YYNGEE.

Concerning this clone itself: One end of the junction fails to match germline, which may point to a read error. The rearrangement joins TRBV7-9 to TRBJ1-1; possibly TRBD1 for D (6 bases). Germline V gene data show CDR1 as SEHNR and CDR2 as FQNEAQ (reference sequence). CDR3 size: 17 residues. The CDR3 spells CSSSLVRTGNMNTEAFF. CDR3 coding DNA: TGTTCCAGCAGCTTAGTTCGTACAGGGAATATGAACACTGAAGCTTTCTTT.

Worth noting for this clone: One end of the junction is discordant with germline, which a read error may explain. CDR3 sequence: CAGSFPVGTEYEQYF. DNA of the CDR3: TGTGCCGGCAGTTTTCCGGTCGGGACAGAGTACGAGCAGTACTTC. The chain joins TRBV6-5 to TRBJ2-7; 7 positions agree with TRBD1. The CDR3 is made up of 15 amino acids. Germline lookup yields CDR1 MNHEY and CDR2 SVGAGI.

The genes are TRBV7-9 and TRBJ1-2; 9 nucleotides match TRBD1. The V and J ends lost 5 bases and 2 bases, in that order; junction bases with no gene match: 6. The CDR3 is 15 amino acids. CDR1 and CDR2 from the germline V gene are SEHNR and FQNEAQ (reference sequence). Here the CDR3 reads CASSQPDRGNYGYTF. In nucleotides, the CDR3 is TGTGCCAGCAGCCAACCGGACAGGGGAAACTATGGCTACACCTTC.

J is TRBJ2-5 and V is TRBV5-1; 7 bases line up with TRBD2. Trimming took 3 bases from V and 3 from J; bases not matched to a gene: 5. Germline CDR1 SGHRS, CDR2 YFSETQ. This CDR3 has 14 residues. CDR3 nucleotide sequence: TGCGCCAGCAGCTCGCGCGGGGGAGAAGAGACCCAGTACTTC. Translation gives CASSSRGGEETQYF.

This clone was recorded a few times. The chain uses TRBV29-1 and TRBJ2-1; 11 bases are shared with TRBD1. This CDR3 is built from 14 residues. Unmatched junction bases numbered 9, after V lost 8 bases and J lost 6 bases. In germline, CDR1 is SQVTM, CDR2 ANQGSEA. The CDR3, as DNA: TGCAGCTCACGGCGGGACAGGGGGGCCAATGAGCAGTTCTTC. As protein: CSSRRDRGANEQFF.

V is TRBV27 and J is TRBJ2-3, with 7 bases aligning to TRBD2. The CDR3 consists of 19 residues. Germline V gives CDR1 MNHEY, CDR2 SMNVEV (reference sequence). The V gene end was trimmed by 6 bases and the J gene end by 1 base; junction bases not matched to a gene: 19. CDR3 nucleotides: TGTGCCAGCAGGTTCCTGGGGGGGAAGCGGGGCGTCGGCACAGATACGCAGTATTTT. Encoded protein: CASRFLGGKRGVGTDTQYF.

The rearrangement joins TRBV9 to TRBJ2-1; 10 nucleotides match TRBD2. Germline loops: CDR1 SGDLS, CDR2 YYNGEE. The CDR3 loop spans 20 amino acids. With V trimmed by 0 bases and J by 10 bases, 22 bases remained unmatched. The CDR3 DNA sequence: TGTGCCAGCAGCGTAGGGTTGAGTGATGGTTGGGCTAGCGGGGGAGAAGAGCAGTTCTTC. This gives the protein CASSVGLSDGWASGGEEQFF. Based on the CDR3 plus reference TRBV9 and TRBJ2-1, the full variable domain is DSGVTQTPKHLITATGQRVTLRCSPRSGDLSVYWYQQSLDQGLQFLIQYYNGEERAKGNILERFSAQQFPDLHSELNLSSLELGDSALYFCASSVGLSDGWASGGEEQFFGPGTRLTVL.

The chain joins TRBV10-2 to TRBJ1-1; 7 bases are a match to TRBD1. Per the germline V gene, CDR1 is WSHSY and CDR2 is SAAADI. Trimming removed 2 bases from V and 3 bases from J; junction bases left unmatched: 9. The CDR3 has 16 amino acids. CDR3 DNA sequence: TGCGCCAGCAGTGAGATTCCAGGGGGTTGGGACACTGAAGCTTTCTTT. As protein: CASSEIPGGWDTEAFF.

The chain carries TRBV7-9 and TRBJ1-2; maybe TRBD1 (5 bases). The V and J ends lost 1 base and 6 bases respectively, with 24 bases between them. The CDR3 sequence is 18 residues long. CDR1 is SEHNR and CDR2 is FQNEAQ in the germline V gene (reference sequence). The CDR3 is CASSLGAGTAPKEHGYTF. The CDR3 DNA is TGTGCCAGCAGCTTAGGGGCGGGGACCGCGCCCAAAGAACATGGCTACACCTTC. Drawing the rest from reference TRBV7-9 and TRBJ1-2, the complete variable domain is DTGVSQNPRHKITKRGQNVTFRCDPISEHNRLYWYRQTLGQGPEFLTYFQNEAQLEKSRLLSDRFSAERPKGSFSTLEIQRTEQGDSAMYLCASSLGAGTAPKEHGYTFGSGTRLTVV.

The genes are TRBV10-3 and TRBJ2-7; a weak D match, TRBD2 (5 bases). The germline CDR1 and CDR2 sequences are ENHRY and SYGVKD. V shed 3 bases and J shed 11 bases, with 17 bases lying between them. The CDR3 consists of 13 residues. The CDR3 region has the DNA TGTGCCATCAGTGAAGCCCCTAGCCCCGGAGAGTACTTC. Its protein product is CAISEAPSPGEYF.

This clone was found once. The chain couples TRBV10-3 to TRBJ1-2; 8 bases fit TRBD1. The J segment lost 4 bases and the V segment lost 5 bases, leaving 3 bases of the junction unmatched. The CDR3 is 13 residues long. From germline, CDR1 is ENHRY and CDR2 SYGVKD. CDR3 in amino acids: CAISTGGSYGYTF. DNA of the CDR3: TGTGCCATCAGTACAGGGGGTTCCTATGGCTACACCTTC.

CDR3 in amino acids: CASSHQGATNEKLFF. CDR3 coding DNA: TGTGCCAGCAGCCACCAGGGGGCAACTAATGAAAAACTGTTTTTT. The chain uses TRBV4-2 and TRBJ1-4; the match to TRBD1 covers 7 bases. Looked up from germline, CDR1 is LGHNA and CDR2 is YNFKEQ. V was pared by 3 bases and J by 0 bases, with 1 base of the junction left unmatched. The CDR3 runs 15 residues.

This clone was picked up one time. CDR3 region: CASSLASGRRNSPLHF. CDR3 bases: TGTGCCAGCAGCTTAGCAAGCGGGAGGCGTAATTCACCCCTCCACTTT. This chain joins TRBV11-2 and TRBJ1-6; D gene ambiguous. V gave up 1 base and J gave up 6 bases, with 13 bases separating them. Germline CDR1 reads SGHAT; CDR2 reads FQNNGV. The CDR3 totals 16 residues. The entire variable domain, with the rest obtained from reference TRBV11-2 and TRBJ1-6, is as follows: EAGVAQSPRYKIIEKRQSVAFWCNPISGHATLYWYQQILGQGPKLLIQFQNNGVVDDSQLPKDRFSAERLKGVDSTLKIQPAKLEDSAVYLCASSLASGRRNSPLHFGNGTRLTVT.

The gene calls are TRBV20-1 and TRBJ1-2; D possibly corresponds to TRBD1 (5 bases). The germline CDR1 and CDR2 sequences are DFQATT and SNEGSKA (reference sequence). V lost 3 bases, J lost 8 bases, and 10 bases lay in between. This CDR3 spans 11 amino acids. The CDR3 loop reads CSASGEGGYTF. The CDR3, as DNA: TGCAGTGCTAGCGGGGAGGGGGGCTACACCTTC.

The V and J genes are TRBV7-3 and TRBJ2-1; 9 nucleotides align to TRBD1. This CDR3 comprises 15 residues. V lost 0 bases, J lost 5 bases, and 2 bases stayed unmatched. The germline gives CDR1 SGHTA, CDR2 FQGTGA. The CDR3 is CASSLTGQGHNEQFF. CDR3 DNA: TGTGCCAGCAGCTTAACGGGACAGGGTCACAATGAGCAGTTCTTC.